The entry below gives a single T cell receptor beta chain sequence along with its context. Researchers built TCR beta cDNA using 5'RACE template switching with UMIs. TCRdb reprocessed the 5' RACE reads and reports one entry per CDR3 protein, with no DNA. This table lists about 380,000 distinct CDR3 sequences. This sample is part of a study of T cells expressing NK-cell markers. Turning to the study itself: Each TCR beta repertoire originated in sorted T cells that were CD3+CD56+NKG2C+, CD3+CD56+NKG2C- or CD3+CD56-NKG2C+. Seven of eight sequenced donors tested HCMV-seropositive; one tested seronegative.

CDR1 is ENHRY and CDR2 is SYGVKD in the germline V gene. The CDR3 loop spans 14 amino acids. The V call is TRBV10-3, the J call TRBJ2-5; the D call from TCRdb, TRBD2, cannot be confirmed without DNA. The specimen was blood T cells: a sorted CD56 or NKG2C T cell subset, CD4+ or CD8+ T cells, or bulk PBMC T cells (not recorded which). This TCR was recovered from a man aged 18 to 69 in good health. CDR3 sequence: CATGLAGGKETQYF.